This T cell receptor (beta chain) was obtained from a study of T cells in Graves' hyperthyroidism and ophthalmopathy. This clonotype showed up many times. Researchers amplified the TCR beta CDR3 regions from RNA transcripts. In the first-round RT-PCR of the TCR CDR3, the HTBI primer set was used. TCRdb independently ran MiXCR on the multiplex PCR reads; one entry per CDR3 protein. The sample lists roughly 500,000 distinct CDR3 sequences, approximately 15% occurring once. The material sequenced was blood. The sequence was obtained from a woman aged 25 to 39 with Graves' hyperthyroidism that later progressed to Graves' ophthalmopathy.

The CDR3 reads CASSPTNYGYTF. The CDR3 bases are TGTGCCAGCAGTCCAACTAACTATGGCTACACCTTC. The J gene is TRBJ1-2, the V gene TRBV28; the D is unclear. The CDR3 length is 12 residues. V lost 5 bases, J lost 0 bases, and 4 bases lay in between. The germline gives CDR1 MDHEN, CDR2 SYDVKM.